The rows below give T cell receptor beta chains drawn from one sample of a study of CD8 T cells in Susac syndrome. Via MiXCR, TCRdb re-called the immunoSEQ multiplex PCR reads, giving one row per CDR3 protein. The top ten clones hold nearly 0.2% of a sample with 50,000 to 65,000 distinct CDR3 sequences, 85% to 95% of them seen once. The sample taken for sequencing was CD8+ T cells from PBMCs. These receptors originate from a human donor in good health. Both conserved end residues are part of each CDR3. D genes are given only for firm matches.

D gene	V gene	J gene	CDR3 protein
.	TRBV11-2	TRBJ2-7	CASSDLGGSWTYEQYF
.	TRBV6-2/TRBV6-3	TRBJ1-2	CASLRPDYGYTF
.	TRBV6-5	TRBJ2-3	CASSYSVLSTDTQYF
TRBD2	TRBV29-1	TRBJ2-7	CSVAGGHYEQYF
TRBD2	TRBV9	TRBJ2-1	CASSPGGAGGPSYEQFF
.	TRBV29-1	TRBJ2-7	CSVWAGTYEQYF
.	TRBV7-6	TRBJ2-7	CASSLGGPGVYEQYF
TRBD1	TRBV5-5	TRBJ1-2	CASSLEIRQGGNYGYTF
TRBD1	TRBV10-3	TRBJ1-1	CAIRRDRGLNTEAFF
.	TRBV7-9	TRBJ1-5	CASRIGWEPQHF
.	TRBV29-1	TRBJ1-4	CSVAPGAPNEKLFF
.	TRBV19	TRBJ1-5	CASSPRLGDVQPQHF
.	TRBV6-5	TRBJ1-2	CASRSQGSYGYTF
.	TRBV7-9	TRBJ2-1	CASSWGVADNEQFF
.	TRBV19	TRBJ1-6	CASNVSPSGSPLHF
.	TRBV5-4	TRBJ1-1	CASSPGTNTEAFF
TRBD2	TRBV11-2	TRBJ2-1	CASSLATSGGAASYNEQFF
.	TRBV29-1	TRBJ1-2	CSVEDGLDYGYTF
TRBD2	TRBV11-2	TRBJ2-2	CASSPPGGRRTGELFF
.	TRBV7-3	TRBJ2-5	CASSFHSGETQYF
TRBD2	TRBV14	TRBJ2-7	CASSEPGGFHSYEQYF
.	TRBV7-8	TRBJ2-7	CASSSTGRLNHEQYF
.	TRBV9	TRBJ2-3	CASSVEGAQGDTQYF
TRBD2	TRBV4-3	TRBJ2-7	CASSQGTSGGLYEQYF
TRBD1	TRBV7-9	TRBJ1-1	CASSPEQGLNTEAFF
.	TRBV9	TRBJ2-1	CASSVEYGSYNEQFF
.	TRBV6-6	TRBJ1-1	CASSYPVGAHPTEAFF
TRBD2	TRBV9	TRBJ2-1	CASSVDISGGPTYNEQFF
.	TRBV3-1	TRBJ2-5	CASSATGFQETQYF
.	TRBV11-2	TRBJ2-6	CASSSTPGANVLTF
TRBD1	TRBV15	TRBJ2-1	CATSSPQGARNEQFF
.	TRBV29-1	TRBJ1-4	CSVLTGQNEKLFF
.	TRBV20-1	TRBJ1-1	CIPWGAPEAFF
.	TRBV10-3	TRBJ2-7	CAISEPGLRDEQYF
.	TRBV28	TRBJ2-1	CASSLLRSSYNEQFF
.	TRBV7-9	TRBJ2-7	CASSLASAMLYEQYF
.	TRBV5-6	TRBJ1-2	CASRKGTGLLRGYTF
.	TRBV5-5	TRBJ1-5	CASSLRWGDQPQHF
.	TRBV27	TRBJ2-3	CASTGHTDTQYF
.	TRBV18	TRBJ2-7	CASSDTYEQYF
TRBD2	TRBV4-2	TRBJ2-2	CASSQEASGGLNTGELFF
TRBD1	TRBV12-3/TRBV12-4	TRBJ1-2	CASSLAGTVDLGGYTF
TRBD2	TRBV7-3	TRBJ2-1	CASTPDVAGAYNEQFF
TRBD1	TRBV15	TRBJ2-7	CATSRDRTGEQYF
TRBD1	TRBV12-3/TRBV12-4	TRBJ2-5	CASSSTGIQETQYF
TRBD1	TRBV5-4	TRBJ2-7	CASSRDRGSYEQYF
TRBD1	TRBV27	TRBJ2-1	CASSLVAGGFGNEQFF
.	TRBV25-1	TRBJ2-5	CASSEKRTGVLRETQYF
.	TRBV27	TRBJ2-1	CASSSPGLALDEQFF
.	TRBV20-1	TRBJ2-3	CSAPFGAGTSWSTDTQYF
TRBD1	TRBV7-2	TRBJ2-2	CASSLRGTGVLSGELFF
.	TRBV10-1	TRBJ2-1	CASSAGGSSYNEQFF